The rows below give T cell receptor beta chains drawn from one sample of a study of cytomegalovirus exposure and HLA in healthy donors. Clones were read by immunoSEQ multiplex PCR, and TCRdb kept only the in-frame ones, dropping some. The sample records 65,000 to 90,000 clones, roughly 95% being singletons. Sequencing used PBMCs. These receptors came from a man aged 18-30 years in good health and CMV-seronegative. Both conserved end residues are part of each CDR3. A D gene is named only where the DNA matches it firmly. Where a row states a size, it is once, few, many or the class of an expanded clone; other rows omit it.

V gene,J gene,clone size,D gene,CDR3 protein,CDR3 DNA
TRBV4-2,TRBJ1-4,NA,NA,CASSQAIGGAKLFF,TGTGCCAGCAGCCAAGCGATAGGAGGGGCAAAACTGTTTTTT
TRBV10-3,TRBJ1-1,NA,TRBD1,CAIRTDRVSEAFF,TGTGCCATCAGAACCGACAGGGTCTCTGAAGCTTTCTTT
TRBV5-4,TRBJ1-1,NA,TRBD1,CASSTQTGQGTEAFF,TGTGCCAGCAGTACCCAGACAGGGCAGGGCACTGAAGCTTTCTTT
TRBV2,TRBJ2-1,NA,TRBD2,CASSEALFRGGPNEQFF,TGTGCCAGCAGTGAAGCGCTGTTTCGGGGGGGCCCCAATGAGCAGTTCTTC
TRBV5-1,TRBJ2-7,NA,NA,CASSLAQGLLYEQYF,TGCGCCAGCAGCTTGGCTCAGGGCCTCCTCTACGAGCAGTACTTC
TRBV6-5,TRBJ2-7,NA,NA,CASSYLDSSYEQYF,TGTGCCAGCAGTTACCTTGACAGTTCCTACGAGCAGTACTTC
TRBV5-6,TRBJ2-7,NA,TRBD1,CASSYRGSYEQYF,TGTGCCAGCAGCTACAGGGGATCCTACGAGCAGTACTTC
TRBV2,TRBJ1-1,once,NA,CASSGLEGLYTEAFF,TGTGCCAGCAGCGGGCTGGAGGGACTTTACACTGAAGCTTTCTTT
TRBV6-4,TRBJ1-6,few,NA,CASSDSTNSPLHF,TGTGCCAGCAGTGACTCGACAAATTCACCCCTCCACTTT
TRBV6-5,TRBJ1-4,NA,NA,CASSYSYESEKLFF,TGTGCCAGCAGTTACTCTTACGAGTCTGAAAAACTGTTTTTT
TRBV28,TRBJ2-5,NA,TRBD1,CASSGPGQGAQLETQYF,TGTGCCAGCAGCGGGCCGGGACAGGGGGCCCAATTGGAGACCCAGTACTTC
TRBV28,TRBJ1-2,NA,TRBD1,CASSNLDRDGGYTF,TGTGCCAGCAGCAACCTCGACAGGGATGGAGGCTACACCTTC
TRBV9,TRBJ1-2,NA,NA,CASSVGAGPLRGYTF,TGTGCCAGCAGCGTAGGGGCAGGGCCGCTTCGGGGCTACACCTTC
TRBV12-5,TRBJ2-1,once,TRBD2,CASGFGGYNEQFF,TGTGCTAGTGGTTTCGGGGGGTACAATGAGCAGTTCTTC
TRBV4-1,TRBJ2-7,few,NA,CASSQEGVLYEQYF,TGCGCCAGCAGCCAAGAAGGGGTGCTGTACGAGCAGTACTTC
TRBV10-3,TRBJ2-3,once,TRBD1,CAISEGQGADTQYF,TGTGCCATCAGTGAGGGACAGGGGGCAGATACGCAGTATTTT
TRBV4-2,TRBJ1-1,once,NA,CASSQDLRVFNTEAFF,TGTGCCAGCAGCCAAGATCTGAGGGTTTTCAACACTGAAGCTTTCTTT